A single sample gave rise to the 8 T cell receptor beta chains below, sequenced in a study of T cell responses to AZD1222 COVID-19 vaccine. Sequenced by immunoSEQ multiplex PCR; TCRdb stores in-frame clones only, minus some. Of about 150,000 clones in the sample, 85% to 95% were seen once. Material: peripheral blood, obtained on day 0 of AZD1222 vaccination. The origin of the receptors is an adult in good health.

The chain combines TRBV5-1 with TRBJ2-7; 8 nucleotides agree with TRBD2. V was clipped by 4 bases and J by 2 bases; unmatched bases: 8. The CDR3 runs 15 residues. Germline loops: CDR1 SGHRS, CDR2 YFSETQ. The CDR3 DNA follows: TGCGCCAGCAGCCGGACTAGCTCCCCCACCTACGAGCAGTACTTC. Translating it yields CASSRTSSPTYEQYF.

The rearrangement joins TRBV7-9 to TRBJ1-1; D remains unclear. The V end lost 5 bases, the J end lost 4 bases, and 11 bases lay between the germline ends. The CDR3 has 13 residues. The germline V gene has CDR1 SEHNR and CDR2 FQNEAQ (reference sequence). The CDR3 bases are TGTGCCAGCAGCCGGGGAGTTGGCACTGAAGCTTTCTTT. Its translation is CASSRGVGTEAFF.

This sequence joins TRBV3-1 (or the pseudogene TRBV3-2) and TRBJ1-1; D possibly corresponds to TRBD1 (5 bases). Trimming took 0 bases from V and 1 from J, leaving 15 bases between them. The CDR3 has 17 amino acids. Germline values: CDR1 LGHDT, CDR2 YNNKEL (reference sequence). The CDR3, as DNA: TGTGCCAGCAGCCAAGATAGCCCTCGGGGGTCGAACACTGAAGCTTTCTTT. Its protein is CASSQDSPRGSNTEAFF.

The J gene is TRBJ1-2, the V gene TRBV7-8, with 8 bases matching TRBD1. CDR1 SGHVS and CDR2 FQNEAQ come from the germline V gene. There are 17 residues in the CDR3. Losses at the gene ends were 5 bases for V and 3 bases for J; bases not matched to a gene: 14. The CDR3 loop reads CASSISGTGGLDYGYTF. For the CDR3, the DNA is TGTGCCAGCAGCATCTCCGGTACAGGGGGTTTGGACTATGGCTACACCTTC. Full variable domain (outside the CDR3, taken from reference TRBV7-8 and TRBJ1-2): GAGVSQSPRYKVAKRGQDVALRCDPISGHVSLFWYQQALGQGPEFLTYFQNEAQLDKSGLPSDRFFAERPEGSVSTLKIQRTQQEDSAVYLCASSISGTGGLDYGYTFGSGTRLTVV.

The chain employs TRBV19 and TRBJ2-6; D possibly corresponds to TRBD1 (6 bases). With 7 bases removed from V and 6 bases from J, the gap between germline ends came to 13 bases. The CDR3 consists of 14 residues. Looked up from germline, CDR1 is LNHDA and CDR2 is SQIVND (reference sequence). CDR3 protein: CASTKGQQANVLTF. In nucleotides, the CDR3 is TGTGCCAGTACAAAGGGACAACAGGCCAACGTCCTGACTTTC.

The gene calls are TRBV2 and TRBJ1-6; 12 positions match TRBD1. The V gene's germline CDR1 is SNHLY and CDR2 FYNNEI. Trimming removed 6 bases from V and 6 bases from J; junction bases left unmatched: 9. The CDR3 totals 17 residues. The chain's CDR3 is CASRESGTGGFNSPLHF. For the CDR3, the DNA is TGTGCCAGCAGGGAATCCGGGACAGGGGGCTTTAATTCACCCCTCCACTTT.

The genes are TRBV5-1 and TRBJ2-7; D is perhaps TRBD2 (5 bases). The V and J ends lost 5 bases and 6 bases respectively, with 21 bases between them. Germline values: CDR1 SGHRS, CDR2 YFSETQ. The CDR3 runs 15 residues. For the CDR3, the DNA is TGCGCCAGCAGTTTGCTCTCGAGGGATTTAAGCGAGCAGTACTTC. This translates into CASSLLSRDLSEQYF.

This rearrangement joins TRBV7-6 to TRBJ1-2; D unclear. V lost 1 base and J 7 bases, leaving 16 bases between the germline ends. CDR3 length: 15 residues. Germline V lookup: CDR1 SGHVS, CDR2 FNYEAQ. CDR3 coding DNA: TGTGCCAGCAGCTTAGTACCCCTCAGGAGGAGTGGCTACACCTTC. Residues: CASSLVPLRRSGYTF.